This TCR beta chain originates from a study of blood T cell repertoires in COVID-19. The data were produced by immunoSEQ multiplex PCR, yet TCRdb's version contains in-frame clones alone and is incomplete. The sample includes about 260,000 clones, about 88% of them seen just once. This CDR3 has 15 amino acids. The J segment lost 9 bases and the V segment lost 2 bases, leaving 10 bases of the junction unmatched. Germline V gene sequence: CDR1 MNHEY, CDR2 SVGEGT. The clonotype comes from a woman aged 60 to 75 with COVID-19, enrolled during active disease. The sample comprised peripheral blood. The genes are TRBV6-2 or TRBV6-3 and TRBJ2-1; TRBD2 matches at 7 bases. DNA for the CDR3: TGTGCCAGCAGTTACCTGAGGGCTAGCGGAGCTGAGCAGTTCTTC. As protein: CASSYLRASGAEQFF.